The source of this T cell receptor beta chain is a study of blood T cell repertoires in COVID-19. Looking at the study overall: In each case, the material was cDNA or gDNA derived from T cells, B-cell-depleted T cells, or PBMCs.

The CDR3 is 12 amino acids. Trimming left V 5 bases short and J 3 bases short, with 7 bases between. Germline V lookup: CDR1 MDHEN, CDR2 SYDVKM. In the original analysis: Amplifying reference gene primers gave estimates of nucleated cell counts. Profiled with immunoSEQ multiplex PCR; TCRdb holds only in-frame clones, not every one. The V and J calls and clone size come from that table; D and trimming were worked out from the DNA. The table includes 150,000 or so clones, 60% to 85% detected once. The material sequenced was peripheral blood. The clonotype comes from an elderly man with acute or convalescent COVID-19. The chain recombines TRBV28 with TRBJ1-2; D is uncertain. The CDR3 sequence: CASSLPDYGYTF. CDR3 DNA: TGTGCCAGCAGTCTCCCCGACTATGGCTACACCTTC.